These 3 T cell receptor beta chains share one sample of origin, sequenced in a study of blood T cell repertoires in COVID-19. Libraries were prepared by immunoSEQ multiplex PCR; TCRdb keeps only in-frame clonotypes and omits some of them. The repertoire holds about 370,000 clones, with around 92% as singletons. The sample consisted of PBMCs or T cells enriched from blood (not recorded which). The receptor set was obtained from a woman between 25 and 40 years old who had recovered from COVID-19.

The rearrangement links TRBV5-1 to TRBJ2-1; 14 bases are shared with TRBD2. Per germline, CDR1 SGHRS and CDR2 YFSETQ. The CDR3 is 18 residues long. Germline trimming cut 4 bases from V and 7 bases from J; bases unmatched to any gene: 13. The CDR3 loop reads CASSPPRERTSGRNEQFF. The CDR3 nucleotides are TGCGCCAGCAGCCCCCCGCGGGAAAGGACTAGCGGGAGGAATGAGCAGTTCTTC.

The chain combines TRBV2 with TRBJ2-6; D perhaps matches TRBD2 (5 bases). The CDR3 runs to 14 residues. Germline values: CDR1 SNHLY, CDR2 FYNNEI. Trimming stripped 11 bases from V and 4 bases from J, with 15 bases between. CDR3 bases: TGTGCCGGAGGTGGGCGATTGGGGGCCAACGTCCTGACTTTC. Its translation is CAGGGRLGANVLTF. Variable domain in full (rest from reference TRBV2 and TRBJ2-6): EPEVTQTPSHQVTQMGQEVILRCVPISNHLYFYWYRQILGQKVEFLVSFYNNEISEKSEIFDDQFSVERPDGSNFTLKIRSTKLEDSAMYFCAGGGRLGANVLTFGAGSRLTVL.

The chain employs TRBV21-1 and TRBJ1-1; the DNA was not compared with TRBD1, the D call given in the table. TRBV21-1 is a listed pseudogene. This CDR3 is 14 amino acids long. The CDR3 nucleotides read TGTGCCAGCGTGGGGGACAGAGGGAACACTGAAGCTTTCTTT. Its protein is CASVGDRGNTEAFF.